Detailed here is one TCR beta chain. These data belong to a study of blood T cell repertoires in COVID-19. The overall study: Sites in the United States, Italy and Spain provided acute and convalescent COVID-19 samples. T cells, B-cell-depleted T cells, or PBMCs supplied cDNA or gDNA.

Sequencing was performed with immunoSEQ multiplex PCR; in TCRdb, only in-frame clones are kept and a portion is missing. This table has 80,000 to 100,000 clones, about 96% appearing once. The CDR3 sequence is 14 residues long. CDR1 and CDR2 from the germline V gene are SGDLS and YYNGEE. V lost 4 bases to trimming and J lost 0 bases, with 8 bases between them. The TCR sequence derives from a human donor with active COVID-19. The donor label of this sample is uncertain. V is TRBV9 and J is TRBJ1-5; D uncertain. The sample taken for sequencing was peripheral blood. Here the CDR3 DNA reads TGTGCCAGCAGCTCCCGGGATAGCAATCAGCCCCAGCATTTT. Amino acid sequence: CASSSRDSNQPQHF.